This T cell receptor (beta chain) was identified in a study of T-cell reconstitution after alpha-beta-depleted transplantation in children. The TCRbeta library was prepared with unique molecular identifiers. Via MiXCR, TCRdb re-called the PCR reads, giving one row per CDR3 protein. Of 500,000 or so distinct CDR3 sequences listed, about 33% are singletons. The input for sequencing was PBMCs from the stem cell graft donor, taken from the stem cell graft. The receptor's source is a human donor who donated a stem cell graft to a child with aplastic anemia.

The CDR3 spells CATLIAGGTGELFF. The DNA of the CDR3 is TGTGCCACTCTCATAGCGGGAGGGACCGGGGAGCTGTTTTTT. The chain carries TRBV15 and TRBJ2-2, with 11 bases lining up with TRBD2. This CDR3 comprises 14 residues. Germline loops: CDR1 LNHNV, CDR2 YYDKDF (reference sequence). The V gene end was trimmed by 9 bases and the J gene end by 5 bases; junction bases not matched to a gene: 5. The full variable domain, rest sourced from reference TRBV15 and TRBJ2-2, is DAMVIQNPRYQVTQFGKPVTLSCSQTLNHNVMYWYQQKSSQAPKLLFHYYDKDFNNEADTPDNFQSRRPNTSFCFLDIRSPGLGDTAMYLCATLIAGGTGELFFGEGSRLTVL.